This T cell receptor beta chain is drawn from a study of blood T cell repertoires in COVID-19. Looking at the study overall: Researchers got acute and convalescent COVID-19 samples from the United States, Italy and Spain. Nucleic acid was either cDNA or gDNA, and it came from T cells, B-cell-depleted T cells, or PBMCs.

The authors' processing: Estimated nucleated cell counts came from reference gene primer amplification. This table comes from immunoSEQ multiplex PCR, and its TCRdb copy is limited to in-frame clones, with some not included. The V and J calls and the clone size are those of that table, but D and trimming were determined from the DNA. This sample has 100,000 to 150,000 clones, with 80% to 90% found just once. V shed 0 bases and J shed 5 bases, with 18 bases lying between them. Germline values: CDR1 SQVTM, CDR2 ANQGSEA. The CDR3 has 16 amino acids. The table lists this clone with a count of one. Sequencing was done on a sample of peripheral blood. This chain links TRBV29-1 with TRBJ2-3, with D perhaps matching TRBD1 (5 bases). The receptor was derived from a man in his 70s with active or convalescent COVID-19. As DNA, the CDR3 is TGCAGCGTTGAAGATCTGGACACACTAAGGGAAGATACGCAGTATTTT. As protein: CSVEDLDTLREDTQYF.